The present entry profiles one T cell receptor beta chain with its context. No antigen is known for it. Base qualities are missing; no much larger clone stands one base away. The data stem from a study of blood T cells in healthy people across ages (dated by TCRdb to about 2015). Some background on the complete study: Template switching captured roughly one uniquely barcoded TCR beta cDNA molecule per two T cells in model experiments. To track age-related changes in TCR beta repertoire diversity, the study relied on deep sequencing normalized with unique cDNA molecular identifiers. Four age groups were formed from the donors: young (average 16 years), middle-aged (approximately 40), aged (about 62) and long-lived (less than 85). To avoid experimental bias, donors of different ages were spread randomly across the sequencing lanes. The study analyzed two additional independent replicas of 1 million unique cDNA reads from the same blood draw for two donors, one aged 18 to 29 and one aged 80 or older.

What the study reported, not specific to this receptor: Compared with the aged group, more naive CD4+ T cells, fewer expanded clones and increased TCR diversity were shown by the long-lived group, suggesting age selection. As age increased, observed TCR beta diversity per million T cells dropped in a roughly linear way, and a significant reduction was already evident by age about 40. Estimates of total diversity based on one million sequenced T cells were considered lower bounds and underestimates. There was a strong correlation between observed TCR beta diversity and the percentage of naive T cells measured by flow cytometry. Conclusive comparison of naive and antigen-experienced compartments was prevented by the profiling of bulk unsorted PBMCs. Donor CMV infection status was unknown, potentially confounding age-related changes in expanded clonotypes.

The library was built by means of 5' RACE. A second PCR of about 6 to 12 cycles was run with a J-beta primer mix and a sample-barcoded 5' primer. A unique molecular identifier was introduced onto each TCR beta cDNA molecule by a template-switch 5' adaptor carrying 12 random nucleotides. Each sample yielded at least 2.5 million CDR3-containing paired-end reads. All of the RNA was converted into first-strand cDNA using the Mint cDNA synthesis kit, with a TRBC-specific oligonucleotide serving as the primer. All cDNA was treated with uracil-DNA glycosylase and then went through a first 18-cycle PCR with the universal primers M1SS and BC2_uni_R. The study's own analysis went as follows. Normalization of each sample was performed by random selection of 1 million high-quality reads, each carrying a distinct molecular identifier. Reads with shared molecular identifiers were discarded instead of being binned into consensus sequences. MiTCR, run with a Q25 quality threshold and the strictest error-elimination algorithm, handled CDR3 identification, clonotype clustering and error correction. A nonparametric unseen species model with Euler transformation was used to estimate lower-bound total TCR beta diversity. TCRdb ran its own pipeline on the public reads, namely fastp trimming at Q25 and MiXCR clone calling, and kept in-frame beta chains. For every CDR3 protein sequence, its rows merge into one entry that carries the most common genes and DNA. In this record, the V and J calls reflect TCRdb's handling and not the investigators' own analysis. The sample table lists some 1.8 million distinct CDR3 sequences, 30% to 40% of them with a count of one. The top ten clones comprise under 30% of the sample.

Donors were under 40 systemically healthy Caucasian individuals from Russia aged roughly 6 to 95 years. Each donor gave approximately 9.3 milliliters of peripheral blood, collected into EDTA-treated Vacutainer tubes. Ficoll-Paque density-gradient centrifugation was used to isolate PBMCs, with at least 6 million per sample. Trizol reagent was used to extract total RNA from PBMCs, with at least 6 micrograms per sample. For every donor, an aliquot of PBMCs went through flow cytometry to measure the percentages of naive CD45RAhigh/CD27high T cells. V gives up 1 base and J gives up 8 bases, and the segment between their germline ends measures 20 bases. The CDR3 runs 16 residues from the cysteine to the phenylalanine. The only DNA kept is the CDR3, 48 bases in frame from the first base. Sequences SEHNR (CDR1) and FQNEAQ (CDR2) are obtained from the germline V gene (reference sequence).

This chain is built from TRBV7-9 and TRBJ1-2, with no reliable assignment of the D segment. The specimen was blood. The TCR sequence derives from a human donor in good health. CDR3 reads: CASSLGSRVGGRGYTF. The DNA is TGTGCCAGCAGCTTAGGGTCGAGGGTTGGAGGGCGAGGCTACACCTTC.